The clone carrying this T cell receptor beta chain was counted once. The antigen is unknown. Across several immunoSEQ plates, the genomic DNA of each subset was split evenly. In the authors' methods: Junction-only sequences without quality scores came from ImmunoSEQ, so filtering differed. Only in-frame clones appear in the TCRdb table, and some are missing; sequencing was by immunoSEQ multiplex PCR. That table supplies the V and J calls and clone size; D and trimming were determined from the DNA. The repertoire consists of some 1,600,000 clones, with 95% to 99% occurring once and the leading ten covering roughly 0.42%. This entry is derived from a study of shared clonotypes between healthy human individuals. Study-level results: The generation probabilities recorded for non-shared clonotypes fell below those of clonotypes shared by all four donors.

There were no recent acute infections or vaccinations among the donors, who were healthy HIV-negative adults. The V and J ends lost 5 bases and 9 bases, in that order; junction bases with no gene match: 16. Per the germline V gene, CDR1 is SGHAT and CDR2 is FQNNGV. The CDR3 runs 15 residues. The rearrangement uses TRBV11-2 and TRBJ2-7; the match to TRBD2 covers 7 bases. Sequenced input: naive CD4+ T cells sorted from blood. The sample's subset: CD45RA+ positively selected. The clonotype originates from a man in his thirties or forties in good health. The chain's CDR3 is CASSTSSGPLRGQYF. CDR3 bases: TGTGCCAGCAGCACCTCTAGCGGTCCTCTACGAGGGCAGTACTTC.